The rows below give T cell receptor beta chains drawn from one sample of a study of radiation and T cells in renal cell carcinoma. Measured with immunoSEQ multiplex PCR; TCRdb has only the in-frame clones, and not every one. The table has around 130,000 clones, 88% seen once. The sequenced sample was blood, obtained from a patient whose treatment included radiotherapy and nephrectomy. Every receptor here comes from a woman in her 70s with renal cell carcinoma. Each CDR3 is given with its conserved first and last residue. The D gene is left open where the match is weak. Part of the rows lack a size; the others show once, few, many or a class for expanded clones.

clone_size j_call v_call d_call cdr3_nt cdr3_aa
. TRBJ1-2 TRBV29-1 . TGCAGCGTTGAAGACCCAGGATTCTATGGCTACACCTTC CSVEDPGFYGYTF
. TRBJ2-3 TRBV9 TRBD2 TGTGCCCCCTTAGCGGGGGCGAGGGATACGCAGTATTTT CAPLAGARDTQYF
. TRBJ2-1 TRBV19 TRBD2 TGTGCCAGTAGTATCCGGCTAGCGGGGGGACTGAATGAGCAGTTCTTC CASSIRLAGGLNEQFF
few TRBJ1-1 TRBV14 TRBD1 TGTGCCAGCAGCCAGGAACCGGGACAGGTGAACACTGAAGCTTTCTTT CASSQEPGQVNTEAFF
. TRBJ1-3 TRBV9 TRBD1 TGTGCCAGCAGTGAACAGGGGGTCCTCTCTGGAAACACCATATATTTT CASSEQGVLSGNTIYF
. TRBJ1-1 TRBV29-1 . TGCAGCGTTAGGGCCTTGAACACTGAAGCTTTCTTT CSVRALNTEAFF
. TRBJ1-4 TRBV7-9 . TGTGCCAGCAGCCCCAGCCCCAGGGATGAAAAACTGTTTTTT CASSPSPRDEKLFF
. TRBJ1-6 TRBV5-1 . TGCGCCAGCAGCTACCCCGAGGGGTCTCGAGGTAATTCACCCCTCCACTTT CASSYPEGSRGNSPLHF
. TRBJ1-6 TRBV28 . TGTGCCAGCAGTTTCCCCGCGGGGACCTATAATTCACCCCTCCACTTT CASSFPAGTYNSPLHF
. TRBJ1-5 TRBV28 . TGTGCCAGCAGTTTCCAGCCCCAGCATTTT CASSFQPQHF
once TRBJ2-7 TRBV7-8 . TGTGCCAGCAGCTTCGGACGAATAGTACAGGGTATCGACGAGCAGTACTTC CASSFGRIVQGIDEQYF
. TRBJ1-1 TRBV12-5 . TGTGCTAGTGGTTTGGCGGGACAAAGAGCTTTCTTT CASGLAGQRAFF
. TRBJ2-2 TRBV6-1 . TGTGCCAGCAGCCGGGACAAGAACACCGGGGAGCTGTTTTTT CASSRDKNTGELFF
once TRBJ2-3 TRBV4-2 TRBD2 TGTGCCAGCAGCCAAGCGGCTAGCGGGGACACAGATACGCAGTATTTT CASSQAASGDTDTQYF
. TRBJ1-2 TRBV19 . TGTGCCAGTAGTCTATCGGCGGGGTTGTCGGCTAACTATGGCTACACCTTC CASSLSAGLSANYGYTF
. TRBJ2-3 TRBV9 . TGTGCCAGCAGTTTAGACGGAAGCACAGATACGCAGTATTTT CASSLDGSTDTQYF
. TRBJ1-1 TRBV6-5 . TGTGCCAGCAGTCGGAGTATATGGGTGGGGACTGAAGCTTTCTTT CASSRSIWVGTEAFF
. TRBJ1-2 TRBV6-6 TRBD1 TGTGCCAGCAGTTACGCGCCGGACAGGGAGGTTGGCTACACCTTC CASSYAPDREVGYTF
few TRBJ2-2 TRBV16 . TGTGCCAGCAGCCAATTGGCGGGCTCCCTTGGCACCGGGGAGCTGTTTTTT CASSQLAGSLGTGELFF
. TRBJ1-1 TRBV5-1 . TGCGCCAGCAGCTTGGAGCACCGGGCAGCTGAAGCTTTCTTT CASSLEHRAAEAFF
. TRBJ1-1 TRBV5-4 TRBD1 TGTGCCAGCAGCTTGGACAGGGGAGGAACTGAAGCTTTCTTT CASSLDRGGTEAFF
. TRBJ1-1 TRBV2 . TGTGCCAGCAGTGAACGAGAGAACACTGAAGCTTTCTTT CASSERENTEAFF
. TRBJ1-1 TRBV11-3 . TGTGCCGAGGCAGGGGCTTTCTTT CAEAGAFF
few TRBJ1-5 TRBV21-1 . TGTGCCAGCAGCAAAGGTAAGGGGAAGCCCCAGCATTTT CASSKGKGKPQHF
. TRBJ1-6 TRBV5-1 . TGCGCCAGCAGCTTGCAGGGGAATAATTCACCCCTCCACTTT CASSLQGNNSPLHF
. TRBJ2-1 TRBV6-5 TRBD2 TGTGCCATCAGAGGACTAGCGGACTACAATGAGCAGTTCTTC CAIRGLADYNEQFF
. TRBJ1-1 TRBV5-4 TRBD1 TGTGCCAGCAGCCCTGGGGGACAGGGGAACACTGAAGCTTTCTTT CASSPGGQGNTEAFF
. TRBJ1-6 TRBV15 TRBD1 TGTGCCACCAGCAGAGCGCAGGGGGGAGTTTCACCCCTCCACTTT CATSRAQGGVSPLHF
. TRBJ2-3 TRBV27 TRBD2 TGTGCCAGCAGTTTTATCGGGGGGGCCGCAGATACGCAGTATTTT CASSFIGGAADTQYF
. TRBJ2-3 TRBV7-2 . TGTGCCAGCACCATAGAGGGGGGGAGGGCAGATACGCAGTATTTT CASTIEGGRADTQYF
. TRBJ2-7 TRBV30 . TGTGCCTGGAGTACCGGGATTTACGAGCAGTACTTC CAWSTGIYEQYF
once TRBJ2-4 TRBV18 . TGTGCCAGCTCCCCCGACCCATCGACTCTAGCCAAAAACATTCAGTACTTC CASSPDPSTLAKNIQYF
few TRBJ1-5 TRBV6-1 TRBD1 TGTGCCAGCAGCCAGGGGGACAGTTGGAATCAGCCCCAGCATTTT CASSQGDSWNQPQHF
. TRBJ2-3 TRBV14 . TGTGCCAGCAGCCCGAGGTGGGCGGTGGGGACAGATACGCAGTATTTT CASSPRWAVGTDTQYF
. TRBJ2-7 TRBV9 TRBD2 TGTGCCAGCAGCCCGTCCCCGGGGGGAGCCTACGAGCAGTACTTC CASSPSPGGAYEQYF
. TRBJ2-1 TRBV12-5 . TGTGCTAGTGCCCCTCCTATTGGCAATGAGCAGTTCTTC CASAPPIGNEQFF
. TRBJ1-3 TRBV4-3 . TGCGCCAGCAGCCAATCTAGAAACACCATATATTTT CASSQSRNTIYF
. TRBJ1-2 TRBV4-2 . TGTGCCAGCAGCCAAGCTCAGGCGTTTGGCTACACCTTC CASSQAQAFGYTF
. TRBJ2-4 TRBV20-1 . TGCAGTGCTTCATCAAACATTCAGTACTTC CSASSNIQYF
. TRBJ2-7 TRBV4-2 TRBD1 TGTGCCAGCAGCCCAAAGGGGCAGGGGGACTCCTACGAGCAGTACTTC CASSPKGQGDSYEQYF
. TRBJ1-2 TRBV14 . TGTGCCAGCAGCCAAGATTTGTGGGCGTCTGGCTACACCTTC CASSQDLWASGYTF
. TRBJ2-3 TRBV6-6 . TGTGCCAGCAGTTTAGGGTTGGATACGCAGTATTTT CASSLGLDTQYF
. TRBJ1-1 TRBV11-3 . TGTGCCAGCAGCTTTCTATCAGGGACCACTGAAGCTTTCTTT CASSFLSGTTEAFF
. TRBJ2-5 TRBV6-5 TRBD1 TGTGCCAGCAGTTATAAGGGGACAGGTAGGGAGCAGTACTTC CASSYKGTGREQYF
once TRBJ1-2 TRBV2 . TGTGCCAGCAGGGTGGGAGGCTATGGCTACACCTTC CASRVGGYGYTF
. TRBJ1-6 TRBV5-4 TRBD1 TGTGCCAGCAGCTTGGGGGACAGAGGGTCCTCCTATAATTCACCCCTCCACTTT CASSLGDRGSSYNSPLHF
. TRBJ1-4 TRBV7-2 . TGTGCCAGCAGCTTAGTGGGGGCGGCTAATGAAAAACTGTTTTTT CASSLVGAANEKLFF
. TRBJ2-1 TRBV5-4 TRBD2 TGTGCCAGCAGCACCCCGACTAGCGGGGGGGCCTACAATGAGCAGTTCTTC CASSTPTSGGAYNEQFF
. TRBJ1-1 TRBV11-3 . TGTGCCAGCAGCTTAGATAGGTCAGGCGTGTGGTTCACTGAAGCTTTCTTT CASSLDRSGVWFTEAFF
once TRBJ1-2 TRBV28 . TGTGCCAGCAGTTTACAGGGGCAAGCTAACTATGGCTACACCTTC CASSLQGQANYGYTF
. TRBJ2-2 TRBV27 . TGTGCCAGCAGTTTACTGAGGGGTTTCGCGAACACCGGGGAGCTGTTTTTT CASSLLRGFANTGELFF
. TRBJ2-1 TRBV19 TRBD2 TGTGCCAGTACAAGGACTAGCGCCTACAATGAGCAGTTCTTC CASTRTSAYNEQFF
. TRBJ2-7 TRBV18 . TGTGCCAGCTCACGCGACAGGACTCCTGAGCAGTACTTC CASSRDRTPEQYF
. TRBJ2-3 TRBV5-1 TRBD2 TGCGCCAGCAGCTTCACTAGCGGGGGACCGGTGGATACGCAGTATTTT CASSFTSGGPVDTQYF
. TRBJ2-1 TRBV14 . TGTGCCAGCAGCCAAGACCAAGGGATGATCTACAATGAGCAGTTCTTC CASSQDQGMIYNEQFF